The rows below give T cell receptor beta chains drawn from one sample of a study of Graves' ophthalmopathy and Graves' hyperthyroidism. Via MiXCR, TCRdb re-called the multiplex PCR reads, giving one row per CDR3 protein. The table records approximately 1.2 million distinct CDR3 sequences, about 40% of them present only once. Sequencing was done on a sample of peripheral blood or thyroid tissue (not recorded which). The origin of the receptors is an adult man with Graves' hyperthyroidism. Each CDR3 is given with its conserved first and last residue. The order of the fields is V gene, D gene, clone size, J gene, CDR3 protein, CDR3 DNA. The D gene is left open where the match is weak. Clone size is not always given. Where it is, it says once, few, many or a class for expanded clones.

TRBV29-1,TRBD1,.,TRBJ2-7,CSVEKGTGLEQYF,TGCAGCGTTGAAAAAGGGACAGGGCTCGAGCAGTACTTC
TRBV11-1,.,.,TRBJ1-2,CASSMDRTNYGYTF,TGTGCCAGCAGCATGGACAGAACTAACTATGGCTACACCTTC
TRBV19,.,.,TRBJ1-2,CASSTQGPAFRNYGYTF,TGTGCCAGTAGTACCCAAGGACCGGCCTTCAGAAACTATGGCTACACCTTC
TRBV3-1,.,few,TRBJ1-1,CASSQGKKVDTEAFF,TGTGCCAGCAGCCAAGGAAAGAAAGTGGACACTGAAGCTTTCTTT
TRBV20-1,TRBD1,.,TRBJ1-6,CSASKGASSPLHF,TGCAGTGCTAGCAAGGGGGCCTCTTCACCCCTCCACTTT
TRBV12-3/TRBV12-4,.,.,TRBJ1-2,CASSLDPHYGGYTF,TGTGCCAGCAGTTTAGACCCCCATTATGGTGGCTACACCTTC
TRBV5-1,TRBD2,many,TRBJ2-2,CASSSQGTSITGELFF,TGCGCCAGCAGTTCCCAAGGGACTAGCATCACCGGGGAGCTGTTTTTT
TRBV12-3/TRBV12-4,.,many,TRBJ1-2,CASSLAGGGYTF,TGTGCCAGCAGTTTGGCTGGGGGTGGCTACACCTTC
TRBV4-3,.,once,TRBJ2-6,CASSQGPPSGANVLTF,TGCGCCAGCAGCCAAGGACCACCCTCTGGGGCCAACGTCCTGACTTTC
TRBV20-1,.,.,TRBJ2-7,CSASIRSYERYF,TGCAGTGCTAGTATTAGGTCCTACGAGCGGTACTTC
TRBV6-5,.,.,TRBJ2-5,CASSYDRLETQYF,TGTGCCAGCAGTTACGACAGATTGGAGACCCAGTACTTC
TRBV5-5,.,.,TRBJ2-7,CASSGGPAYEQYF,TGTGCCAGCAGCGGGGGGCCCGCCTACGAGCAGTACTTC
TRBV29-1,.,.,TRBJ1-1,CSVEGGSGAFF,TGCAGCGTTGAAGGAGGGAGCGGAGCTTTCTTT
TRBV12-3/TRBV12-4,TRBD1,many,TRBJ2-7,CASSLAGLGQGAGEQYF,TGTGCCAGCAGTTTAGCTGGGCTCGGACAGGGTGCTGGCGAGCAGTACTTC
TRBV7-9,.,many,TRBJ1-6,CASSSTRGFDSPLHF,TGTGCCAGCAGCTCGACCAGGGGTTTTGATTCACCCCTCCACTTT
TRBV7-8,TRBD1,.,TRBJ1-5,CASSQGQGTKDQPQHF,TGTGCCAGCAGCCAGGGACAGGGGACAAAGGATCAGCCCCAGCATTTT
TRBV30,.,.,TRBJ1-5,CAWRPGLSNQPQHF,TGTGCCTGGAGACCCGGGTTGAGCAATCAGCCCCAGCATTTT